This passage covers 32 T cell receptor beta chains from one sample sequenced in a study of T cells in Graves' hyperthyroidism and ophthalmopathy. TCR beta CDR3 region amplification was performed from RNA transcripts. Initially, a first-round RT-PCR of the TCR CDR3 employed the HTBI primer set. TCRdb recomputed calls from the multiplex PCR reads with MiXCR, one row per CDR3 protein. There are 550,000 to 700,000 distinct CDR3 sequences in the sample; about 45% occur only once, and under 20% lies in the top ten. The sequencing sample was made of peripheral blood or thyroid tissue (not recorded which). Receptor source: an adult woman with Graves' disease, either hyperthyroidism or ophthalmopathy (not recorded which).

This chain connects TRBV10-3 to TRBJ1-6; TRBD1 agrees at 11 bases. The CDR3 has 16 amino acids. The germline gives CDR1 ENHRY, CDR2 SYGVKD. The CDR3: CAHGGGQGGSHSPLHF. CDR3 in DNA: TGTGCACACGGGGGGGGACAGGGGGGATCTCATTCACCCCTCCACTTT.

Note on this clonotype: The junction differs from germline at one of its ends, possibly a read error. V is TRBV7-8 and J is TRBJ1-2, with a tentative D call TRBD1 (6 bases). This CDR3 is built from 14 residues. Looked up from germline, CDR1 is SGHVS and CDR2 is FQNEAQ. The CDR3 DNA follows: TGTGCCAGCAGCTTAACAGGACAGAACTATGGCCACACCTTC. Residues: CASSLTGQNYGHTF.

The chain links TRBV20-1 to TRBJ1-2; tentative D call: TRBD1 (6 bases). The CDR3 contains 11 residues. CDR1 is DFQATT, CDR2 SNEGSKA, per germline (reference sequence). Trimming shortened V by 6 bases and J by 8 bases, and 13 bases separated the two germline ends. The CDR3: CSAPGAGGYTF. In nucleotides, the CDR3 is TGCAGTGCCCCGGGGGCAGGGGGCTACACCTTC.

The table lists this clonotype with many counts. The V and J genes are TRBV12-3 or TRBV12-4 and TRBJ1-4; possible D gene TRBD1, 5 bases. This CDR3 region has 15 residues. The V and J ends lost 5 bases and 7 bases respectively, with 17 bases between them. In DNA, the CDR3 is TGTGCCAGCAGTCGTCCGGGACGTAATGGTGAAAAACTGTTTTTT. Translation gives CASSRPGRNGEKLFF.

The sample holds many counts of this clonotype. J is TRBJ1-6 and V is TRBV20-1, with D hard to call. The CDR3 extends over 12 amino acids. Germline lookup yields CDR1 DFQATT and CDR2 SNEGSKA (reference sequence). Trimming shortened V by 7 bases and J by 9 bases, and 13 bases separated the two germline ends. The chain's CDR3 is CSVRRASSPLHF. CDR3 DNA: TGCAGTGTTCGTCGGGCTAGTTCACCCCTCCACTTT.

V gene TRBV14 combines with J gene TRBJ1-2; the match to TRBD1 covers 9 bases. The CDR3 totals 12 residues. The germline V gene encodes CDR1 SGHDN and CDR2 FVKESK. Trimming cost V 11 bases and J 7 bases; bases outside gene matches: 8. CDR3 bases: TGTGCCCAGACTAGGACAGGGGCTGGCTACACCTTC. Translating it yields CAQTRTGAGYTF.

This clonotype was detected many times. The gene calls are TRBV4-1 and TRBJ1-4, with D possibly TRBD1 on 5 matching bases. The CDR3 runs to 15 residues. Germline V gene sequence: CDR1 MGHRA, CDR2 YSYEKL. The V end was cut by 6 bases, the J end by 8 bases, with 19 bases between. CDR3 nucleotide sequence: TGCGCCAGCAGTTTGGGACGTCTAGAGGGCGAAAAACTGTTTTTT. This translates into CASSLGRLEGEKLFF.

This clonotype was counted many times. V is TRBV20-1 and J is TRBJ2-7, with 9 bases matching TRBD2. CDR1 DFQATT and CDR2 SNEGSKA come from the germline V gene (reference sequence). Unmatched junction bases numbered 8, after V lost 5 bases and J lost 6 bases. The CDR3 covers 13 residues. CDR3 in DNA: TGCAGTGCTGGGACTAGCAATAAGATCGAGCAGTACTTC. It codes for CSAGTSNKIEQYF.

This clonotype has just a few counts. The chain combines TRBV29-1 with TRBJ2-7; TRBD1 matches 8 bases. Germline V gives CDR1 SQVTM, CDR2 ANQGSEA. This CDR3 contains 12 residues. Germline trimming cut 6 bases from V and 4 bases from J; bases unmatched to any gene: 5. CDR3 loop: CSVTGAGYEQYF. In nucleotides, the CDR3 is TGCAGCGTGACAGGGGCGGGGTACGAGCAGTACTTC.

Ten or more counts support this clonotype. The chain has TRBV11-3 and TRBJ1-4, with a weak D call TRBD1 (5 bases). Germline V CDR1 and CDR2: SGHNT, YENEEA. This CDR3 region has 16 residues. The V end was cut by 3 bases, the J end by 5 bases, with 16 bases between. The CDR3 DNA reads TGTGCCAGCAGCTTGGGTCCTCGACAGAAAAATGAAAAACTGTTTTTT. Translating gives CASSLGPRQKNEKLFF.

This clonotype was observed at least ten times. The CDR3 nucleotides are TGTGCCAGCAGCCAACAGGGGAGTGACAATCAGCCCCAGCATTTT. Translating it yields CASSQQGSDNQPQHF. The V gene is TRBV7-9, the J gene TRBJ1-5, with 7 bases matching TRBD1. This CDR3 is 15 amino acids long. Germline-derived CDR1 and CDR2 are SEHNR and FQNEAQ (reference sequence). V lost 5 bases and J lost 3; bases outside the gene matches: 7.

This clonotype showed up many times. In DNA form, the CDR3 reads TGTGCCAGCAGTTTTGCCAGGACTGAGCAGTACTTC. As protein: CASSFARTEQYF. V is TRBV12-3 or TRBV12-4 and J is TRBJ2-7, with D perhaps TRBD2 (5 bases). Trimming took 3 bases from V and 7 from J, leaving 10 bases between them. There are 12 residues in the CDR3.

This clonotype was picked up one time. This sequence joins TRBV29-1 and TRBJ1-4, with TRBD1 identical over 7 bases. Germline CDR1 SQVTM, CDR2 ANQGSEA. The ends lost 8 bases at V and 6 bases at J; junction bases unmatched: 9. CDR3 size: 13 residues. The DNA for the CDR3 is TGCAGCCCGCGTGACAGGGTCCATGAAAAACTGTTTTTT. This sequence encodes CSPRDRVHEKLFF.

This sequence joins TRBV6-5 and TRBJ2-7, with 11 positions matching TRBD2. The J segment lost 0 bases and the V segment lost 0 bases, leaving 4 bases of the junction unmatched. The CDR3 has 17 amino acids. The germline CDR1 and CDR2 sequences are MNHEY and SVGAGI. For the CDR3, the DNA is TGTGCCAGCAGTTACTCGAGGGGACTAGCGGACTCCTACGAGCAGTACTTC. It codes for CASSYSRGLADSYEQYF.

This clonotype has a handful of counts. The chain joins TRBV20-1 to TRBJ2-3, with 7 bases aligning to TRBD2. CDR1 and CDR2 (germline): DFQATT, SNEGSKA (reference sequence). The CDR3 has 14 amino acids. Trimming at V came to 6 bases and at J to 0 bases, leaving 6 bases not matched to a gene. The CDR3 sequence: CSAKQGGSTDTQYF. The CDR3 DNA is TGCAGTGCCAAGCAGGGAGGGAGCACAGATACGCAGTATTTT.

This clonotype was found a few times. The chain uses TRBV18 and TRBJ1-1, with D possibly being TRBD1 (5 bases). Germline-derived CDR1 and CDR2 are KGHSH and LQKENI. CDR3 size: 15 residues. The V end lost 3 bases, the J end lost 3 bases, and 14 bases lay between the germline ends. As DNA, the CDR3 is TGTGCCAGCTCACCTGAGGGGTGGGGTTACACTGAAGCTTTCTTT. It translates to CASSPEGWGYTEAFF.

The chain links TRBV14 to TRBJ2-5; TRBD1 is a possible D gene (5 bases). The ends were cut back, 5 bases at V and 0 bases at J, with 13 bases in the middle. CDR3 length equals 15 residues. Germline CDR1 reads SGHDN; CDR2 reads FVKESK. CDR3 bases: TGTGCCAGCAGCGACCCCCAGGGTGACCAAGAGACCCAGTACTTC. Translated: CASSDPQGDQETQYF. The full variable domain, completed using reference TRBV14 and TRBJ2-5, is EAGVTQFPSHSVIEKGQTVTLRCDPISGHDNLYWYRRVMGKEIKFLLHFVKESKQDESGMPNNRFLAERTGGTYSTLKVQPAELEDSGVYFCASSDPQGDQETQYFGPGTRLLVL.

To note about this clonotype: A read error may be the cause here, since a much bigger clone is one base away. J is TRBJ1-1 and V is TRBV30, with D uncertain. This CDR3 region has 15 residues. Between the trimmed V and J ends, which lost 2 bases and 2 bases, there was a span of 15 bases. Per germline, CDR1 GTSNPN and CDR2 SVGIG (reference sequence). CDR3 residues: CAWSKGTGRNTEAFF. CDR3 bases: TGTGCCTGGAGTAAGGGCACGGGGAGAAACACTGAAGCTTTCTTT.

This clonotype was counted a single time. The rearrangement joins TRBV19 to TRBJ1-5, with D tentatively TRBD1 (6 bases). Per the germline V gene, CDR1 is LNHDA and CDR2 is SQIVND (reference sequence). Trimming stripped 7 bases from V and 0 bases from J, with 22 bases between. The CDR3 spans 18 residues. CDR3 in DNA: TGTGCCAGTAAGGGGTTAACCGGGACAAGATATAGCAATCAGCCCCAGCATTTT. This gives the protein CASKGLTGTRYSNQPQHF.

This clonotype was found many times. V gene TRBV29-1 combines with J gene TRBJ1-2; unclear D gene. Germline CDR1 and CDR2: SQVTM and ANQGSEA. This CDR3 comprises 13 residues. Trimming removed 3 bases from V and 8 bases from J, with 16 bases in between. CDR3 region: CSVDAGPAGGYTF. CDR3 bases: TGCAGCGTTGATGCCGGGCCCGCCGGGGGCTACACCTTC.

A remark on this clonotype: Here the CDR3 omits its conserved ending phenylalanine or tryptophan, so a read error is the likely source. This rearrangement joins TRBV27 to TRBJ1-5; no clear D gene. This CDR3 is built from 13 residues. In germline, CDR1 is MNHEY, CDR2 SMNVEV (reference sequence). Between the trimmed V and J ends, which lost 3 bases and 0 bases, there was a span of 3 bases. The CDR3 loop reads CASSFYSNQPQHC. CDR3 bases: TGTGCCAGCAGTTTTTATAGCAATCAGCCCCAGCATTGT.

This clonotype has a count of ten or more. The CDR3 spells CASRQGRATGELFF. As DNA, the CDR3 is TGTGCCAGCAGACAGGGGCGGGCCACCGGGGAGCTGTTTTTT. The rearrangement joins TRBV2 to TRBJ2-2, with 7 bases identical to TRBD1. The CDR3 is 14 residues long. V lost 6 bases, J lost 4 bases, and 5 bases stayed unmatched. Germline V gives CDR1 SNHLY, CDR2 FYNNEI.

Only a few counts were recorded for this clonotype. This chain uses TRBV11-1 with TRBJ2-5; a possible D gene is TRBD2 (6 bases). V lost 5 bases and J 9 bases, leaving 34 bases between the germline ends. The germline V gene encodes CDR1 SGHAT and CDR2 FQDESV (reference sequence). The CDR3 has 19 residues. CDR3 DNA sequence: TGTGCCAGCAGCGGCAGCCGGCGTTGGATCCGGGGGAGCAATCAGCCCCAGTACTTC. This translates into CASSGSRRWIRGSNQPQYF.

The table lists this clonotype with a few counts. The chain has TRBV2 and TRBJ1-2, with unresolved D. CDR1 is SNHLY and CDR2 is FYNNEI in the germline V gene. CDR3 size: 13 residues. V was cut by 4 bases and J by 2 bases, with 8 bases left in between. For the CDR3, the DNA is TGTGCCAGCAGTGCGGGCCGAAACTATGGCTACACCTTC. Its translation: CASSAGRNYGYTF.

This clonotype has just a few counts. V and J are TRBV20-1 and TRBJ2-7; D uncertain. V was clipped by 6 bases and J by 2 bases, with 11 bases between them. The CDR3 is made up of 12 amino acids. Per the germline V gene, CDR1 is DFQATT and CDR2 is SNEGSKA (reference sequence). As DNA, the CDR3 is TGCAGTGCCACTGCAGTACCCTACGAGCAGTACTTC. Its protein product is CSATAVPYEQYF.

The rearrangement uses TRBV12-3 or TRBV12-4 and TRBJ2-7; maybe TRBD2 (6 bases). CDR3 length: 16 amino acids. Trimming stripped 3 bases from V and 4 bases from J, with 19 bases between. The CDR3 coding sequence is TGTGCCAGCAGTTTTACCCCCGGGGGTCCGTCGTACGAGCAGTACTTC. Amino acids: CASSFTPGGPSYEQYF.

This clonotype was seen repeatedly, ten times or more. The V gene is TRBV19, the J gene TRBJ1-1; D not certain. Trimming took 5 bases from V and 4 from J, leaving 17 bases between them. Germline lookup yields CDR1 LNHDA and CDR2 SQIVND (reference sequence). The CDR3 consists of 15 residues. The CDR3 loop reads CASSLSARVGTEAFF. The CDR3 DNA sequence: TGTGCCAGTAGTCTCTCGGCCCGTGTGGGCACTGAAGCTTTCTTT.

This clonotype was observed many times. The gene calls are TRBV4-1 and TRBJ2-5; TRBD2 matches at 11 bases. The germline CDR1 and CDR2 sequences are MGHRA and YSYEKL. With 5 bases clipped from V and 5 bases from J, the junction kept 10 bases outside the gene matches. This CDR3 contains 16 residues. CDR3 nucleotides: TGCGCCAGCAGCTACCGCATAGCGGGAGGGCCGGAGACCCAGTACTTC. Translating it yields CASSYRIAGGPETQYF.

This clonotype has a handful of counts. This chain joins TRBV7-2 and TRBJ1-2; D might be TRBD1 (6 bases). Between the trimmed V and J ends, which lost 0 bases and 12 bases, there was a span of 14 bases. The CDR3 has 13 amino acids. Germline V gene data show CDR1 as SGHTA and CDR2 as FQGNSA. This CDR3 is CASSLASTGLDTF. CDR3 coding DNA: TGTGCCAGCAGCTTAGCGAGTACAGGGCTCGACACCTTC.

There are many counts of this clonotype. V usage is TRBV7-2 and J usage is TRBJ1-1; D unclear. Germline values: CDR1 SGHTA, CDR2 FQGNSA. This CDR3 has 12 residues. Between the trimmed V and J ends, which lost 6 bases and 6 bases, there was a span of 11 bases. The CDR3 DNA reads as TGTGCCAGCAGTTCCGTTGGACCTGAAGCTTTCTTT. It translates to CASSSVGPEAFF. The variable domain in full, completed from reference TRBV7-2 and TRBJ1-1, reads GAGVSQSPSNKVTEKGKDVELRCDPISGHTALYWYRQSLGQGLEFLIYFQGNSAPDKSGLPSDRFSAERTGGSVSTLTIQRTQQEDSAVYLCASSSVGPEAFFGQGTRLTVV.

This clonotype has ten or more counts. The rearrangement joins TRBV12-3 or TRBV12-4 to TRBJ1-2; 7 nucleotides match TRBD1. V lost 8 bases and J lost 6; bases outside the gene matches: 9. This CDR3 has 13 residues. The CDR3 bases are TGTGCCAGCCTCCGGGACAGAACGAATGGCTACACCTTC. Protein: CASLRDRTNGYTF.

As for this clonotype: This may be a read error: a much more frequent sequence differs by one nucleotide. The V and J genes are TRBV7-9 and TRBJ1-2; no definite D call. Per the germline V gene, CDR1 is SEHNR and CDR2 is FQNEAQ (reference sequence). The germline V and J ends were trimmed by 8 bases and 4 bases, with 8 bases remaining between them. The CDR3 consists of 11 residues. CDR3 DNA: TGTGCCAGCGGGAGCCCCTATGGCTACACCTTC. It codes for CASGSPYGYTF. Full variable domain (outside the CDR3, taken from reference TRBV7-9 and TRBJ1-2): DTGVSQNPRHKITKRGQNVTFRCDPISEHNRLYWYRQTLGQGPEFLTYFQNEAQLEKSRLLSDRFSAERPKGSFSTLEIQRTEQGDSAMYLCASGSPYGYTFGSGTRLTVV.